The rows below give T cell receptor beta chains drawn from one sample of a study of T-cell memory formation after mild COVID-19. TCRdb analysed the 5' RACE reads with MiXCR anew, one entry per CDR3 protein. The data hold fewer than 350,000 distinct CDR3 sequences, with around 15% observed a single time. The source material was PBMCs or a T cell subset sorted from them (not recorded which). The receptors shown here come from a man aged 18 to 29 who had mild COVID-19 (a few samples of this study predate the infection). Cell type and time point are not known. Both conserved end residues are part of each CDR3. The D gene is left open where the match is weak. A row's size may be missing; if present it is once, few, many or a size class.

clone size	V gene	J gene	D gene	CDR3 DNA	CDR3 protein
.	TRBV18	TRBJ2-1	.	TGTGCCAGCTCATCAGGGGCCGAAATAAACTTC	CASSSGAEINF
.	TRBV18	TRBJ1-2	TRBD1	TGTGCCAGCTCCCCCGGGGACAGGGCCTCCAATGGCTACACCTTC	CASSPGDRASNGYTF
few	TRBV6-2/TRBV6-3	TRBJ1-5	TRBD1	TGTGCCAGCAGTAGACAGGGGGATCAGCCCCAGCATTTT	CASSRQGDQPQHF
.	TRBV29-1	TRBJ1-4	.	TGCAGCGTTGAGACCGACGGCGAGAAACTGTTTTTT	CSVETDGEKLFF
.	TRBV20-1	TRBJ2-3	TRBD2	TGCAGTGCTACACCCCCTGGACTAGCGGGGACAGATACGCAGTATTTT	CSATPPGLAGTDTQYF
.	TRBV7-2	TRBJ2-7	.	TGTGCCAGCAGCTCGGATGGGGCGGGCGAGCAGTACTTC	CASSSDGAGEQYF
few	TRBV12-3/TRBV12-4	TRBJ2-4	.	TGTGCCAGCAGTCAGAATGCTCGGGGGGCTTTAGCCAAAAACATTCAGTACTTC	CASSQNARGALAKNIQYF
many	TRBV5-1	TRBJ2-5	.	TGCGCCAGCAGCTTACTGGGGGCGTTGGAGACCCAGTACTTC	CASSLLGALETQYF
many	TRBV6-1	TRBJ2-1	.	TGTGCCAGCAGTGAAATGGCGGGGAACGAGCAGTTCTTC	CASSEMAGNEQFF
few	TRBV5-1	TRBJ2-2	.	TGCGCCAGCAGCCCGAAAGCGGAACTGAACACCGGGGAGCTGTTTTTT	CASSPKAELNTGELFF
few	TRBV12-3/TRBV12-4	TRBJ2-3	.	TGTGCCAGCAGCCCAGGATCGTTTCGTACGCAGTATTTT	CASSPGSFRTQYF
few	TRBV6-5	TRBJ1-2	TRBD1	TGTGCCAGCAGTGGACAGGGGGGTGGCTACACCTTC	CASSGQGGGYTF
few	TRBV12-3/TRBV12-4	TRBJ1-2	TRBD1	TGTGCCAGCAGTAGACAGGGGGCAAGTGGCTACACCTTC	CASSRQGASGYTF
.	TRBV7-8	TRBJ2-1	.	TGTGCCAGCAGCTTATGGGGCCAGCGGCTCTCCTACAATGAGCAGTTCTTC	CASSLWGQRLSYNEQFF
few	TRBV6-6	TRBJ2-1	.	TGTGCCAGCAGTCCAGCAGGGCTCCACAATGAGCAGTTCTTC	CASSPAGLHNEQFF
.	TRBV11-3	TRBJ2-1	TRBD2	TGTGCCAGCAGCTTAGCGGGGGGAATCCCTAATGAGCAGTTCTTC	CASSLAGGIPNEQFF
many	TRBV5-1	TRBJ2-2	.	TGCGCCAGCAGCTTCGGGGTAGCCCGAGAAACCGGGGAGCTGTTTTTT	CASSFGVARETGELFF
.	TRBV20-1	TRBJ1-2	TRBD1	TGCAGTGCTAGGGGGACAGCCACTAACTATGGCTACACCTTC	CSARGTATNYGYTF
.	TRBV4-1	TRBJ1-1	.	TGCGCCAGCAGCCAAATGGGTGGGGTACTCACTGAAGCTTTCTTT	CASSQMGGVLTEAFF
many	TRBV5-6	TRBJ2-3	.	TGTGCCAGCAGCTTGGGCCCCGGGACACCGAGGACAGATACGCAGTATTTT	CASSLGPGTPRTDTQYF
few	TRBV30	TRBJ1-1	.	TGTGCCTGGAGTGTACTGAGCACTGAAGCTTTCTTT	CAWSVLSTEAFF
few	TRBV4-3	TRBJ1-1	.	TGCGCCAGCAGCCAAGATTGGGGAGGGAACACTGAAGCTTTCTTT	CASSQDWGGNTEAFF
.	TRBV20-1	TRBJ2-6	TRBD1	TGCAGTGCTAGGGGACAGGGGTTCTCTGGGGCCAACGTCCTGACTTTC	CSARGQGFSGANVLTF
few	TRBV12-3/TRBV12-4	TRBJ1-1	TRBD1	TGTGCCAGCACCCAGACAGGGGACAAGGCTTTCTTT	CASTQTGDKAFF
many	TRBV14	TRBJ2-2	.	TGTGCCAGCAGCCAAGATAGGGGTTCCGGGGAGCTGTTTTTT	CASSQDRGSGELFF
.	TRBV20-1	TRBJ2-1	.	TGCAGTGCCGATGGACGGGGGCCCTCCTACAATGAGCAGTTCTTC	CSADGRGPSYNEQFF
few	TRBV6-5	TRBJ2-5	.	TGTGCCAGCAGACACTCAGAGACCCAGTACTTC	CASRHSETQYF
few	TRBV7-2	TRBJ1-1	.	TGTGCCAGCAGCTTATGGCTTCAAGCTTTCTTT	CASSLWLQAFF
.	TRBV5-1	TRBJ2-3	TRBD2	TGCGCCAGCAGCTCGGGACTAGGATTTACAGATACGCAGTATTTT	CASSSGLGFTDTQYF
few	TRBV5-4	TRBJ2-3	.	TGTGCCAGCAGCTTGGTTGGCGGGCCCCGAGATACGCAGTATTTT	CASSLVGGPRDTQYF
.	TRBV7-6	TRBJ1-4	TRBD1	TGTGCCAGCAGCTCGGAGACAGGGATGGAAAAACTGTTTTTT	CASSSETGMEKLFF
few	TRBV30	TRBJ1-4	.	TGTGCCTGGAGCAGGGGTCAGGGGACGTATGAAAAACTGTTTTTT	CAWSRGQGTYEKLFF
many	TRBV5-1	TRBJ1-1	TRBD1	TGCGCCAGCAGGCCGGGACAGGGAGATACTGAAGCTTTCTTT	CASRPGQGDTEAFF
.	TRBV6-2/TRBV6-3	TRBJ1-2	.	TGTGCCAGCAGTTACAGGGCGGTAACGGATGGCTACACCTTC	CASSYRAVTDGYTF
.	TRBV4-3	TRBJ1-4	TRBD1	TGCGCCAGCAGCCAAAAAAGGGGACAGGTAGTCGAACTGTTTTTT	CASSQKRGQVVELFF
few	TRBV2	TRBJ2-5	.	TGTGCCAGCAGTGGCGTAGCGAACGACCAAGAGACCCAGTACTTC	CASSGVANDQETQYF
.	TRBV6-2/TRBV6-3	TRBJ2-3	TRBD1	TGTGCCAGCAGGGGGACAGGGAAAGATACGCAGTATTTT	CASRGTGKDTQYF
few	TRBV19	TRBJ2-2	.	TGTGCCAGTAGCCAGGGACAAGACACCGGGGAGCTGTTTTTT	CASSQGQDTGELFF
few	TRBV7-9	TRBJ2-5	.	TGTGCCAGCAGCCCCCTCCGGGGGCAAGAGACCCAGTACTTC	CASSPLRGQETQYF
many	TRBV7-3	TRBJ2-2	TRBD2	TGTGCCAGCAGCCCCCAAGCGGGACCCGGGGAGCTGTTTTTT	CASSPQAGPGELFF
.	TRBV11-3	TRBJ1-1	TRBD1	TGTGCCAGCAGCTTAGCCGAGGACAGGGTAGTTTTCTTT	CASSLAEDRVVFF
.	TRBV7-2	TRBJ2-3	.	TGTGCCAGCAGCTTAGAGGCCACTGGTACGCAGTATTTT	CASSLEATGTQYF
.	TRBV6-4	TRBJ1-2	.	TGTGCCAGCAACCCGGACTTTTCCAACTATGGCTACACCTTC	CASNPDFSNYGYTF
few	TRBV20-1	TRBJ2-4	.	TGCAGTGCAAAAGGGGGAAACATTCAGTACTTC	CSAKGGNIQYF
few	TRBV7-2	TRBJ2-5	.	TGTGCCAGCAGCTTTTCAGTTTCGGAGACCCAGTACTTC	CASSFSVSETQYF
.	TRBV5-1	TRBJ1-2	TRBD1	TGCGCCAGCAGCATCCTGACAGGGACGGAGTATGGCTACACCTTC	CASSILTGTEYGYTF
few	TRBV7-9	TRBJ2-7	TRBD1	TGTGCCAGCAGCTTAACGGGACAGCTTCCCTACGAGCAGTACTTC	CASSLTGQLPYEQYF
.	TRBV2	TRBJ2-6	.	TGTGCCAGCAGTGAAATGGGGGCTGGGGCCAACGTCCTGACTTTC	CASSEMGAGANVLTF
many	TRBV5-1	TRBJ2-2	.	TGCGCCAGCAGTCAGCGTTCCAACACCGGGGAGCTGTTTTTT	CASSQRSNTGELFF
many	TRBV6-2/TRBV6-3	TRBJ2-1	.	TGTGCCAGCAGTTACTCAGCTTCGGACTTTCACAATGAGCAGTTCTTC	CASSYSASDFHNEQFF
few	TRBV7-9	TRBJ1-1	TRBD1	TGTGCCAGCAGCTCTAACACAGGGGTGAACACTGAAGCTTTCTTT	CASSSNTGVNTEAFF
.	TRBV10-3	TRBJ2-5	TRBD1	TGTGCCATCAGCTGGACAGGGGGGGAGGAGACCCAGTACTTC	CAISWTGGEETQYF
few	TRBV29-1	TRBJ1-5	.	TGCAGCGTTTCACAGGGAATCAGCAATCAGCCCCAGCATTTT	CSVSQGISNQPQHF
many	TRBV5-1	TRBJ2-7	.	TGCGCCAGCAGCTTGTTGGCGGGGGCGATGACCTCCTACGAGCAGTACTTC	CASSLLAGAMTSYEQYF
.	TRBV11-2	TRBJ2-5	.	TGTGCCAGCAGCTTCGGCCTAGCGCAAGAGACCCAGTACTTC	CASSFGLAQETQYF
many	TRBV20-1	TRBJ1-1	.	TGCAGTGCTAGAGGGGGATTGAACACTGAAGCTTTCTTT	CSARGGLNTEAFF